The source of this TCR beta chain is a study of cytomegalovirus exposure and HLA in healthy donors. Regarding the study as a whole: Several of the most significant clusters were apparently associated with common viral pathogens in a later analysis.

Germline CDR1 is KGHSH and CDR2 is LQKENI. V was cut by 4 bases and J by 2 bases, with 12 bases left in between. The CDR3 is made up of 14 amino acids. The PCR employed 60 Vbeta primers together with 13 Jbeta primers. Sequenced by immunoSEQ multiplex PCR; TCRdb stores in-frame clones only, minus some. The sample contains 200,000 to 250,000 clones, around 89% of which appear only once. The sample holds a few counts of this clone. Its antigen remains unknown. This chain connects TRBV18 to TRBJ2-7, with a tentative D call TRBD1 (6 bases). Source material: PBMCs. The source is a woman aged 18-30 years in good health and CMV-seronegative. The CDR3 nucleotides are TGTGCCAGCTCACAGAGGACAGAAGCCTACGAGCAGTACTTC. It codes for CASSQRTEAYEQYF.